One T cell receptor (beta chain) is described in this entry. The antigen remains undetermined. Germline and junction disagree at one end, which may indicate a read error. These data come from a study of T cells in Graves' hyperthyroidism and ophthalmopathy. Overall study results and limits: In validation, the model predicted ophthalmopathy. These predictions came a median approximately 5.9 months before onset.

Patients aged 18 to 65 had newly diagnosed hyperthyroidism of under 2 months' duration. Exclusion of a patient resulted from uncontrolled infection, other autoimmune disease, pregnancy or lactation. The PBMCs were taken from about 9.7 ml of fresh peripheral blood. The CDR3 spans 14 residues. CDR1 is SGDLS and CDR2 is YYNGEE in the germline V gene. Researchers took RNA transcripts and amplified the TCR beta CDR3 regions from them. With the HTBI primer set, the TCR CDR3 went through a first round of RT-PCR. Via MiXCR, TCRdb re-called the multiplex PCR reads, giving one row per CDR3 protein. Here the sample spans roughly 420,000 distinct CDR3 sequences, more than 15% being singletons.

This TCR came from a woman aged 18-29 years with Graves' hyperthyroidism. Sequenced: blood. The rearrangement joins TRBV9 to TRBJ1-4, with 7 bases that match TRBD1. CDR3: CARSAQGGNEKLFF. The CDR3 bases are TGTGCCCGCAGCGCCCAGGGGGGTAATGAAAAACTGTTTTTT.